A single sample gave rise to the 18 T cell receptor beta chains below, sequenced in a study of Tregs in tolerant kidney transplant recipients. Generated by immunoSEQ multiplex PCR, the TCRdb table keeps only in-frame clones and is missing some. This sample's clone table lists 31,000 or so clones. The starting material was CD8+ T cells from blood, obtained before the transplant. The receptor set was obtained from a human donor who received a combined kidney and bone marrow transplant.

Points on this clone: The sequence runs out 3 residues before the end of the CDR3; the remainder is reconstructed from the germline J gene. This chain joins TRBV7-9 and TRBJ2-1; tentative D call: TRBD1 (5 bases). The CDR3 contains 13 residues. V dropped 10 bases and J dropped 6 bases, with 16 bases sitting between them. Germline-derived CDR1 and CDR2 are SEHNR and FQNEAQ (reference sequence). CDR3 sequence reads: CAIASDSTNEQFF. The DNA read from the CDR3 is TGTGCCATTGCATCCGACAGTACCAATGAG.

The DNA read from the CDR3 is TGTGCCATCCGAGCGGGGAGCTCCTACAATGAG. This codes for CAIRAGSSYNE. The CDR3 in its entirety is CAIRAGSSYNEQFF. This sequence joins TRBV28 and TRBJ2-1; the match to TRBD2 covers 7 bases. The CDR3 goes on 3 residues after the read ends, and that part is filled in from the germline J gene. The J segment lost 0 bases and the V segment lost 10 bases, leaving 6 bases of the junction unmatched. CDR3 size: 14 residues. Germline V lookup: CDR1 MDHEN, CDR2 SYDVKM.

Details on this clone: The CDR3 end lies 3 residues beyond the end of the read and is filled in from the germline J gene. The genes are TRBV6-1 and TRBJ2-3; 9 nucleotides align to TRBD2. J gave up 0 bases and V 0 bases, and 7 bases lay outside the gene matches. This CDR3 is 18 amino acids long. Germline CDR1 is MNHNS and CDR2 is SASEGT. CDR3 DNA (partial): TGTGCCAGCAGTGAAGCCGGGGGGAGCGGGGGGAGCACAGATACG. Translation gives CASSEAGGSGGSTDT. The entire CDR3 protein is CASSEAGGSGGSTDTQYF.

With respect to this clone: The read ends 3 residues before the CDR3 terminus; that terminus is restored from the germline J gene. V is TRBV7-9 and J is TRBJ2-1; TRBD2 aligns across 13 bases. The CDR3 contains 15 residues. J gave up 7 bases and V 1 base, and 1 base lay outside the gene matches. Germline V lookup: CDR1 SEHNR, CDR2 FQNEAQ (reference sequence). The part of the CDR3 DNA that was read is TGTGCCAGCAGCTTAGTACTAGCGGGAGGGAATGAG. It encodes CASSLVLAGGNE. The entire CDR3 reads CASSLVLAGGNEQFF.

As to this clone: The read is 3 residues too short to cover the CDR3 end, so that end is filled in from the germline J gene. This chain uses TRBV7-8 with TRBJ2-2; no firm D call. V shed 2 bases and J shed 6 bases, with 4 bases lying between them. The germline V gene encodes CDR1 SGHVS and CDR2 FQNEAQ. The CDR3 length is 12 residues. The CDR3 bases that were read are TGTGCCAGCAGCTTATCTGCCGGGGAG. This codes for CASSLSAGE. The whole CDR3 sequence reads CASSLSAGELFF.

As regards this clone: The read ends 3 residues shy of where the CDR3 ends; the end is completed using the germline J gene. The chain is built from TRBV19 and TRBJ1-5, with D possibly TRBD1 on 6 matching bases. Germline V gene data show CDR1 as LNHDA and CDR2 as SQIVND (reference sequence). This CDR3 has 12 residues. The germline V and J ends were trimmed by 6 bases and 6 bases, with 9 bases remaining between them. The covered CDR3 bases are TGTGCCAGTAGACAGGGTGTTCAGCCC. Translation gives CASRQGVQP. The full CDR3 is CASRQGVQPQHF.

In regard to this clone: The read falls 3 residues short of the CDR3 end, and the missing part is taken from the germline J gene. The chain links TRBV2 to TRBJ2-5; 11 nucleotides align to TRBD1. The germline gives CDR1 SNHLY, CDR2 FYNNEI. Trimming took 3 bases from V and 0 from J; bases not matched to a gene: 3. This CDR3 is built from 16 residues. The part of the CDR3 DNA that was read is TGTGCCAGCAGTGAGGACAGGGGGCGATACCAAGAGACC. Its translation is CASSEDRGRYQET. The full CDR3 protein is CASSEDRGRYQETQYF.

As regards this clone: The read terminates 3 residues before the CDR3 end, so the remaining end is supplied by the germline J gene. The rearrangement joins TRBV7-6 to TRBJ2-1, with D possibly TRBD1 on 6 matching bases. The CDR3 is 17 amino acids. With 5 bases removed from V and 0 bases from J, the gap between germline ends came to 17 bases. From germline, CDR1 is SGHVS and CDR2 FNYEAQ. CDR3 in amino acids: CASSPRRGQSSYNEQFF. CDR3 DNA (partial): TGTGCCAGCAGCCCCCGACGGGGACAAAGCTCCTACAATGAG.

A word on this clone: The CDR3 goes on 3 residues after the read ends, and that part is filled in from the germline J gene. J is TRBJ2-1 and V is TRBV29-1, with TRBD2 matching over 7 bases. The CDR3 covers 15 residues. Trimming took 2 bases from V and 1 from J; bases not matched to a gene: 5. From germline, CDR1 is SQVTM and CDR2 ANQGSEA. Partial CDR3 DNA: TGCAGCGTTGAATGGCGGGAGAAGTCCTACAATGAG. Amino acid sequence: CSVEWREKSYNE. The entire CDR3 protein is CSVEWREKSYNEQFF.

Turning to this clone: The CDR3 extends 3 residues past the end of the read, so its final part is completed from the germline J gene. The chain joins TRBV6-2 or TRBV6-3 to TRBJ2-5; D gene unclear. CDR1 MNHEY and CDR2 SVGEGT come from the germline V gene. Trimming took 4 bases from V and 5 from J, leaving 14 bases between them. The CDR3 sequence is 14 residues long. CDR3 DNA, as far as it was read: TGTGCCAGCAGTTCCCTCCCGGCGGCGGAGACC. Amino acids: CASSSLPAAET. The entire CDR3 protein reads CASSSLPAAETQYF.

With respect to this clone: The DNA ends 3 residues before the CDR3 does, and the rest of the CDR3 is filled in from the germline J gene. The V call is TRBV7-9, the J call TRBJ2-2, with 8 bases aligning to TRBD1. V lost 8 bases to trimming and J lost 7 bases; unmatched junction nucleotides: 12. Germline V gene lookup returns CDR1 SEHNR and CDR2 FQNEAQ (reference sequence). The CDR3 is 15 amino acids. The DNA read from the CDR3 is TGTGCCAGCCAGTACTCGACAGGGGTTGGCGGGGAG. Its translation is CASQYSTGVGGE. The whole CDR3 reads CASQYSTGVGGELFF.

Comments on this clone: The CDR3 end lies 3 residues beyond the end of the read and is filled in from the germline J gene. The V call is TRBV6-2 or TRBV6-3, the J call TRBJ2-1; D is ambiguous. In germline, CDR1 is MNHEY, CDR2 SVGEGT. This CDR3 is built from 13 residues. Trimming took off 5 bases at V and 7 bases at J, with 12 bases between the two ends. CDR3 loop: CASSAHFGNEQFF. The sequenced CDR3 bases are TGTGCCAGCAGTGCCCACTTCGGGAATGAG.

As to this clone: The read ends 3 residues shy of where the CDR3 ends; the end is completed using the germline J gene. The chain has TRBV6-2 or TRBV6-3 and TRBJ1-2, with D maybe TRBD1 (5 bases). Germline assignment: CDR1 MNHEY and CDR2 SVGEGT. V was pared by 2 bases and J by 3 bases, with 7 bases between. The CDR3 totals 13 residues. Here the CDR3 reads CASSYDSDYGYTF. The CDR3 DNA, read in part, is TGTGCCAGCAGTTACGACAGCGACTATGGC.

As concerns this clone: The read finishes 3 residues shy of the CDR3 end, and the germline J gene is used to complete it. The same CDR3 also results from other DNA sequences found in this sample. This rearrangement joins TRBV19 to TRBJ2-3; D not certain. Germline values: CDR1 LNHDA, CDR2 SQIVND (reference sequence). The CDR3 is 13 amino acids. Trimming shortened V by 3 bases and J by 4 bases, and 8 bases separated the two germline ends. The DNA read from the CDR3 is TGTGCCAGTAGTATCTTAGGGTCAGATACG. This sequence encodes CASSILGSDT. In full, the CDR3 is CASSILGSDTQYF.

Comments on this clone: The CDR3 goes on 3 residues after the read ends, and that part is filled in from the germline J gene. V usage is TRBV7-9 and J usage is TRBJ2-7; TRBD1 matches 10 bases. The ends lost 4 bases at V and 2 bases at J; junction bases unmatched: 5. In germline, CDR1 is SEHNR, CDR2 FQNEAQ (reference sequence). This CDR3 comprises 15 residues. This chain's CDR3 is CASSYRDRGAYEQYF. The DNA read from the CDR3 is TGTGCCAGCAGCTATCGGGACAGGGGAGCCTACGAG.

Points on this clone: At one boundary the junction diverges from the germline segment, which might be a read error. The read falls 3 residues short of the CDR3 end, and the missing part is taken from the germline J gene. The chain couples TRBV4-2 to TRBJ1-1, with D tentatively TRBD1 (6 bases). This CDR3 region has 14 residues. Germline V gives CDR1 LGHNA, CDR2 YNFKEQ. CDR3: CASSQEQGNVEAFF. The covered CDR3 bases are TGCGCCAGCAGCCAAGAACAGGGCAACGTTGAA.

This CDR3 reads CASSDRVRDEQYF. The CDR3 DNA, read in part, is TGTGCCAGCAGCGACAGGGTACGGGACGAG. The chain recombines TRBV5-4 with TRBJ2-7; 7 bases are shared with TRBD1. The CDR3 extends 3 residues past the end of the read, so its final part is completed from the germline J gene. Looked up from germline, CDR1 is SGHNT and CDR2 is YYREEE (reference sequence). The CDR3 extends over 13 amino acids. Trimming cost V 4 bases and J 5 bases; bases outside gene matches: 6.

Remarks on this clone: The read terminates 3 residues before the CDR3 end, so the remaining end is supplied by the germline J gene. This chain uses TRBV20-1 with TRBJ2-7; 7 bases align to TRBD1. V dropped 0 bases and J dropped 3; count of bases not matched to a gene: 8. This CDR3 comprises 15 residues. CDR1 and CDR2 (germline): DFQATT, SNEGSKA (reference sequence). The sequenced part of the CDR3 DNA is TGCAGTGCTAGAGATTGGGACAGCTACGACTACGAG. This translates into CSARDWDSYDYE. The complete CDR3 sequence is CSARDWDSYDYEQYF.